This T cell receptor beta chain was captured in a study of PD-1 blockade in classical Hodgkin lymphoma. This clone occurred once. Repertoires were generated with immunoSEQ multiplex PCR, while TCRdb's copy carries only in-frame clones and drops some. The data show more than 30,000 clones, with 76% seen just once and around 15% held by the top ten. V gave up 2 bases and J gave up 3 bases, with 6 bases separating them. Germline V lookup: CDR1 SGDLS, CDR2 YYNGEE. The CDR3 spans 14 residues. Each patient experienced a relapse that followed autologous stem cell transplantation, and brentuximab vedotin exposure varied.

The genes are TRBV9 and TRBJ2-6; D not certain. This specimen was peripheral blood mononuclear cells (PBMCs), taken before the second cycle of nivolumab. The receptor was isolated from a human donor with classical Hodgkin lymphoma. This chain's CDR3 is CASSVSRGANVLTF. The CDR3 DNA follows: TGTGCCAGCAGCGTGAGCCGTGGGGCCAACGTCCTGACTTTC.